This T cell receptor beta chain appears in the sequencing data of a study of CD8+CD57+ T cells in acquired aplastic anemia. Genomic DNA served as template for TCR beta VDJ and CDR3 profiling. TCRdb independently ran MiXCR on the reads; one entry per CDR3 protein. Seen here are 130,000 or so distinct CDR3 sequences, more than 35% observed once, and the top ten hold under 9%. V gave up 5 bases and J gave up 2 bases; unmatched junction bases: 6. The CDR3 length is 15 residues. Per germline, CDR1 LNHDA and CDR2 SQIVND (reference sequence). The receptor was derived from a human donor in good health, serving as a control. Specimen: sorted CD4+, CD8+, or CD8+CD57+ T cells (not recorded which) from PBMCs. This chain connects TRBV19 to TRBJ2-7; 10 nucleotides agree with TRBD2. CDR3 sequence: CASSPELAGAYEQYF. CDR3 DNA sequence: TGTGCCAGTAGTCCCGAGCTAGCGGGAGCCTACGAGCAGTACTTC.